This is a list of T cell receptor beta chains from one sample in a study of blood T cell repertoires in COVID-19. TCRdb's copy holds only in-frame clones and misses some; the assay was immunoSEQ multiplex PCR. The table includes some 330,000 clones, 80% to 90% detected once. The specimen sequenced was PBMCs or T cells enriched from blood (not recorded which). Receptors originate from a man aged 40-49 years in a cohort exposed to, infected with or recovered from COVID-19 (not recorded which). The CDR3 runs from the conserved cysteine through the conserved F or W.

V gene	J gene	CDR3 protein
TRBV30	TRBJ2-1	CAWSVHYNEQFF
TRBV27	TRBJ2-5	CASRGEGAGEETQYF
TRBV7-9	TRBJ2-7	CASSLMASSYEQYF
TRBV6-5	TRBJ2-1	CASRAGLGHNEQFF
TRBV3-1/TRBV3-2	TRBJ1-1	CASSQGGGQGTTEAFF
TRBV4-1	TRBJ2-2	CASSQGGRGQNTGELFF
TRBV19	TRBJ1-2	CASSFEGAGVYGYTF
TRBV6-5	TRBJ2-7	CASTPPGSYEQYF
TRBV7-6	TRBJ2-7	CASGSGRSNEQYF
TRBV5-1	TRBJ1-2	CASSFTGQGKNGYTF
TRBV6-1	TRBJ2-3	CASSEPPGQGTDTQYF
TRBV27	TRBJ1-2	CASRRVSGGYTF
TRBV19	TRBJ1-2	CASRTDRGRGYGYTF
TRBV5-4	TRBJ2-3	CASSFTSGRSDTQYF
TRBV5-5	TRBJ2-1	CASSLPSGRGANEQFF
TRBV13	TRBJ2-3	CASSLYVVGDTQYF
TRBV23-1	TRBJ1-5	CASSLQTRYSNQPQHF
TRBV5-4	TRBJ2-1	CASSLGAGYNEQFF
TRBV7-8	TRBJ2-3	CASSLRQGQTDTQYF
TRBV10-3	TRBJ1-6	CAISEGTAYNSPLHF
TRBV18	TRBJ1-5	CASSLRDTDQPQHF
TRBV27	TRBJ2-6	CASSFLAGASGANVLTF
TRBV6-1	TRBJ1-5	CASSEDWDIRQPQHF
TRBV11-2	TRBJ1-3	CASSITGTGNTIYF
TRBV28	TRBJ1-2	CASSFRTGNYGYTF
TRBV7-9	TRBJ2-5	CASSLDTGWETQYF
TRBV18	TRBJ1-2	CASSPMESNGYTF
TRBV7-7	TRBJ1-3	CASSISGTAPIYF
TRBV30	TRBJ2-7	CAWSVSDSYEQYF
TRBV18	TRBJ2-7	CASSIGMSVNYEQYF
TRBV7-9	TRBJ1-1	CASSLGYKDTEAFF
TRBV6-5	TRBJ1-1	CASNLGQMNTEAFF
TRBV18	TRBJ2-7	CASSPLGRGRIDEQYF
TRBV30	TRBJ2-2	CAWSETSGRMSGELFF
TRBV5-1	TRBJ2-2	CASSFEGANTGELFF
TRBV27	TRBJ2-5	CASSFGLAGGETQYF
TRBV25-1	TRBJ2-7	CASSRQGAQEQYF
TRBV11-2	TRBJ1-4	CASSYGQSATNEKLFF
TRBV3-1/TRBV3-2	TRBJ2-2	CASSQDRGTGDPGELFF
TRBV5-1	TRBJ2-1	CASSTGAGGRNEQFF
TRBV27	TRBJ2-2	CASSQGAYTGELFF
TRBV2	TRBJ2-1	CASSERRTGGPNEQFF
TRBV20-1	TRBJ2-3	CSASALAGLTDTQYF
TRBV2	TRBJ2-1	CASGRPGQGYNEQFF
TRBV5-1	TRBJ1-1	CASSSTLWNTEAFF
TRBV6-4	TRBJ2-5	CASSDSILAQETQYF
TRBV6-1	TRBJ2-1	CASSEWGTSGSWEQFF
TRBV7-2	TRBJ2-7	CASSPVGGSSYEQYF